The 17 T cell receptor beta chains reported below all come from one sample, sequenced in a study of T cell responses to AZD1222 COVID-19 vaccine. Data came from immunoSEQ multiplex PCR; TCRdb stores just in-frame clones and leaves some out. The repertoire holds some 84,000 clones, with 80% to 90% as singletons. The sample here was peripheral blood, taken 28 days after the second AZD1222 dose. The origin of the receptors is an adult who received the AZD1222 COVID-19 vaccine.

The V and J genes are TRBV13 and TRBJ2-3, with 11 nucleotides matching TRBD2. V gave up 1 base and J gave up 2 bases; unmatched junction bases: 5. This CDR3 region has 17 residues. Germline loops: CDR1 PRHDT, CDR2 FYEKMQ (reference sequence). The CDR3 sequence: CASSLVAGGAYTDTQYF. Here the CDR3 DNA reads TGTGCCAGCAGCTTAGTAGCGGGAGGGGCCTACACAGATACGCAGTATTTT.

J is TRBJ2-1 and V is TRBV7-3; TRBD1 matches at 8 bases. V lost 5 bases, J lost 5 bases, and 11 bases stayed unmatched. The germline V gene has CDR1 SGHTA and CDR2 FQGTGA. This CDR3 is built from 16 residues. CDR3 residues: CASSPAGTGINNEQFF. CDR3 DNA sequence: TGTGCCAGCAGCCCGGCGGGGACAGGCATCAACAATGAGCAGTTCTTC.

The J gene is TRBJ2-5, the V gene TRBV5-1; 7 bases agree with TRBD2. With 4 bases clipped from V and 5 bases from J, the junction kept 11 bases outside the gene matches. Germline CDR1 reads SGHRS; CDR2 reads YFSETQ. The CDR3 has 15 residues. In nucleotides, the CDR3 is TGCGCCAGCAGCCCCGGCGGGGTGGGAGGGGAGACCCAGTACTTC. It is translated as CASSPGGVGGETQYF.

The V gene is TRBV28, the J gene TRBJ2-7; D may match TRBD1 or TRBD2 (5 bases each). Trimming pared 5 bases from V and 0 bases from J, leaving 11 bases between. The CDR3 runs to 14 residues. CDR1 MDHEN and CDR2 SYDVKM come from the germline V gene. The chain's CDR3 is CASSTEGSSYEQYF. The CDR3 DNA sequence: TGTGCCAGCAGTACTGAGGGGAGCTCCTACGAGCAGTACTTC.

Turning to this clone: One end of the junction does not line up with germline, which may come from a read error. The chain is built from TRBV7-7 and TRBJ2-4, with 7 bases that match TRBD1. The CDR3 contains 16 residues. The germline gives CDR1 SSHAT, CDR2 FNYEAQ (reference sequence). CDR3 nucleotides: TGTGCTAGCAGCTTAGGGAAACGGGACAGTAAAAACATTCAGTACTTC. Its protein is CASSLGKRDSKNIQYF.

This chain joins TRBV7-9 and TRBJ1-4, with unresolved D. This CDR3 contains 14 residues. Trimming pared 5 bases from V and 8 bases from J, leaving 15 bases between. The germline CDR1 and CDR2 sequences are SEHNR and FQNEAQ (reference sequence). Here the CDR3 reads CASSQQGLIEKLFF. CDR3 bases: TGTGCCAGCAGCCAACAAGGTTTGATCGAAAAACTGTTTTTT.

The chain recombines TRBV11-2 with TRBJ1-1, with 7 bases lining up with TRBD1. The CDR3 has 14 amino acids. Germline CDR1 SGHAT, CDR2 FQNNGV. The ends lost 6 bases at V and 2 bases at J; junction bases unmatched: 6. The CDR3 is CASRTGYANTEAFF. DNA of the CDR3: TGTGCCAGCAGGACAGGGTACGCCAACACTGAAGCTTTCTTT.

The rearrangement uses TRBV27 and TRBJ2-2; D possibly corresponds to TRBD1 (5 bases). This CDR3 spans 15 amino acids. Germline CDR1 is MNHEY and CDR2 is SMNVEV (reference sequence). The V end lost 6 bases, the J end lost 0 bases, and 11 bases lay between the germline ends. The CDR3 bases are TGTGCCAGCAGCCGCGACAGAGCGAACACCGGGGAGCTGTTTTTT. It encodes CASSRDRANTGELFF.

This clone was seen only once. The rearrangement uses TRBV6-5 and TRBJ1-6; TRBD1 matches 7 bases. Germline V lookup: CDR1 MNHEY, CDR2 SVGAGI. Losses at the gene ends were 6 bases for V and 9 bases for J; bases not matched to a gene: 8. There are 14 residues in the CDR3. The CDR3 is CASRLGTVGSPLHF. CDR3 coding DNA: TGTGCCAGCAGGCTCGGGACAGTCGGTTCACCCCTCCACTTT.

The CDR3 DNA follows: TGCGCCAGCAGCTTATCATTAGCGGGGGGACTGAACACCGGGGAGCTGTTTTTT. Translated: CASSLSLAGGLNTGELFF. V usage is TRBV5-1 and J usage is TRBJ2-2; 10 bases line up with TRBD2. Trimming removed 2 bases from V and 1 base from J; junction bases left unmatched: 8. Germline-derived CDR1 and CDR2 are SGHRS and YFSETQ. The CDR3 is made up of 18 amino acids. The complete variable domain, with remaining parts taken from reference TRBV5-1 and TRBJ2-2, reads KAGVTQTPRYLIKTRGQQVTLSCSPISGHRSVSWYQQTPGQGLQFLFEYFSETQRNKGNFPGRFSGRQFSNSRSEMNVSTLELGDSALYLCASSLSLAGGLNTGELFFGEGSRLTVL.

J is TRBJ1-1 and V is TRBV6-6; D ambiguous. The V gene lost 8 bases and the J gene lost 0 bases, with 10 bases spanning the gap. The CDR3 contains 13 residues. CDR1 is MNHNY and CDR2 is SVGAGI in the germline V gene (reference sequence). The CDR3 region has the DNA TGTGCCAGCGGCGCCGACATGAACACTGAAGCTTTCTTT. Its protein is CASGADMNTEAFF.

CDR3: CASAGGSPLDEQFF. In DNA form, the CDR3 reads TGCGCCAGCGCGGGCGGCAGTCCCTTGGATGAGCAGTTCTTC. This sequence joins TRBV5-1 and TRBJ2-1, with D tentatively TRBD2 (5 bases). The CDR3 is 14 residues long. Germline lookup yields CDR1 SGHRS and CDR2 YFSETQ. Trimming took 7 bases from V and 8 from J, leaving 19 bases between them.

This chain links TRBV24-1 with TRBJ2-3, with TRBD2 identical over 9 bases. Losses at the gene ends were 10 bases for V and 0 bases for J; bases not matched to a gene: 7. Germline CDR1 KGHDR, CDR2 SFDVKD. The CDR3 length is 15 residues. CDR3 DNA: TGTGCCACTACTCGCGGGACTAGCAGCACAGATACGCAGTATTTT. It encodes CATTRGTSSTDTQYF.

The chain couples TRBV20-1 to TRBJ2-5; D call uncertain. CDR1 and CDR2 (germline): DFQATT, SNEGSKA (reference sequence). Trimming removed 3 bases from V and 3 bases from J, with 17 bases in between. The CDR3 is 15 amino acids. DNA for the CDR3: TGCAGTGCTAGTGCAGTGGCGTCCACGAAAGAGACCCAGTACTTC. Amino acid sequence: CSASAVASTKETQYF.

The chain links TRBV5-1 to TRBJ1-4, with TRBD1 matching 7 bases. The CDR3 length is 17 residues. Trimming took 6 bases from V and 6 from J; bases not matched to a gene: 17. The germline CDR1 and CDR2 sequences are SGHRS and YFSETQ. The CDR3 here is CASNTWWQGELYEKLFF. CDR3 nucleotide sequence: TGCGCCAGCAACACTTGGTGGCAGGGGGAATTGTATGAAAAACTGTTTTTT.

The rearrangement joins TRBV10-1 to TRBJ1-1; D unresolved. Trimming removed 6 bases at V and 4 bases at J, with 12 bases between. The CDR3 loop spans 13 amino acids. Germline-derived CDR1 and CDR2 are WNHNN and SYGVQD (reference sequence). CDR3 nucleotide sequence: TGCGCCAGCAGAAAGACCACGGCCACTGAAGCTTTCTTT. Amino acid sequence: CASRKTTATEAFF.

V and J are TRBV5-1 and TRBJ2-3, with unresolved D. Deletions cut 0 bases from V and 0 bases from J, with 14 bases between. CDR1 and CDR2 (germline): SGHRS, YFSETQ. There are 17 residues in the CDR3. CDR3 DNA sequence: TGCGCCAGCAGCTTGGCCATACTTGCTTCTAGCACAGATACGCAGTATTTT. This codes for CASSLAILASSTDTQYF.